One and the same sample provided the 24 T cell receptor beta chains below, sequenced in a study of cytomegalovirus exposure and HLA in healthy donors. Primers included in the PCR were 60 Vbeta and 13 Jbeta primers. Profiled with immunoSEQ multiplex PCR; TCRdb holds only in-frame clones, not every one. This sample has 150,000 or so clones, with roughly 83% found just once. Sequencing was performed on PBMCs. These receptors came from a man aged 25-45 years in good health and CMV-seronegative.

J is TRBJ2-7 and V is TRBV19, with TRBD2 as a possible D gene (5 bases). The CDR3 runs 15 residues. Trimming cost V 7 bases and J 7 bases, with 23 bases left between them. CDR1 is LNHDA and CDR2 is SQIVND in the germline V gene (reference sequence). CDR3 residues: CASTTTSEAVGEQYF. The CDR3 DNA sequence: TGTGCCAGTACCACTACTAGTGAGGCGGTCGGGGAGCAGTACTTC.

The CDR3 coding sequence is TGTGCCATCAAGGGACAGGGTGGGTCCTACGAGCAGTACTTC. Its protein is CAIKGQGGSYEQYF. The rearrangement joins TRBV10-3 to TRBJ2-7; 9 bases fit TRBD1. Losses at the gene ends were 7 bases for V and 1 base for J; bases not matched to a gene: 5. The CDR3 contains 14 residues. The germline gives CDR1 ENHRY, CDR2 SYGVKD.

This clone was recorded only once. The rearrangement links TRBV2 to TRBJ2-6, with TRBD1 matching 9 bases. J lost 0 bases, V lost 4 bases, and 10 bases had no gene match. CDR3 size: 19 residues. Germline V gives CDR1 SNHLY, CDR2 FYNNEI. CDR3: CASSVGTGRVVSGANVLTF. The CDR3 DNA reads TGTGCCAGCAGTGTGGGGACAGGGCGGGTAGTCTCTGGGGCCAACGTCCTGACTTTC. Complete variable domain (other parts from reference TRBV2 and TRBJ2-6): EPEVTQTPSHQVTQMGQEVILRCVPISNHLYFYWYRQILGQKVEFLVSFYNNEISEKSEIFDDQFSVERPDGSNFTLKIRSTKLEDSAMYFCASSVGTGRVVSGANVLTFGAGSRLTVL.

This clone was counted a single time. This chain joins TRBV19 and TRBJ2-7; TRBD2 matches at 8 bases. Trimming took 5 bases from V and 6 from J; bases not matched to a gene: 9. Germline V CDR1 and CDR2: LNHDA, SQIVND (reference sequence). The CDR3 totals 14 residues. This CDR3 is CASSDPGTRLEQYF. For the CDR3, the DNA is TGTGCCAGTAGTGACCCCGGGACTAGGCTCGAGCAGTACTTC.

For this clone: The sample has other DNA sequences that encode this CDR3 too. This rearrangement joins TRBV30 to TRBJ2-7; possibly TRBD1 for D (6 bases). Germline values: CDR1 GTSNPN, CDR2 SVGIG (reference sequence). CDR3 length: 12 amino acids. Trimming removed 0 bases at V and 4 bases at J, with 7 bases between. CDR3 DNA: TGTGCCTGGAGTGTAAGGGGGTACGAGCAGTACTTC. Translating gives CAWSVRGYEQYF.

This chain uses TRBV7-9 with TRBJ1-1, with D uncertain. CDR3 length equals 13 residues. Trimming left V 2 bases short and J 2 bases short, with 6 bases between. Germline-derived CDR1 and CDR2 are SEHNR and FQNEAQ (reference sequence). The CDR3 region is CASSLSGNTEAFF. In nucleotides, the CDR3 is TGTGCCAGCAGCTTAAGCGGAAACACTGAAGCTTTCTTT.

This chain links TRBV28 with TRBJ1-2; D may be TRBD1 (6 bases). V lost 8 bases to trimming and J lost 7 bases, with 11 bases between them. The CDR3 extends over 11 amino acids. CDR1 and CDR2 (germline): MDHEN, SYDVKM. CDR3 nucleotides: TGTGCCAGCTACTACAGGGCTGGCTACACCTTC. Its translation is CASYYRAGYTF.

CDR3 in DNA: TGCGCCAGCAGCCCGAACCCAGGGGGCTTGAACGAGCAGTACTTC. Amino acid sequence: CASSPNPGGLNEQYF. The rearrangement joins TRBV5-1 to TRBJ2-7; 8 bases line up with TRBD1. V shed 4 bases and J 5 bases; nucleotides not matched to a gene: 11. The V gene's germline CDR1 is SGHRS and CDR2 YFSETQ. The CDR3 runs to 15 residues.

The chain couples TRBV11-2 to TRBJ2-1; TRBD2 matches 8 bases. The CDR3 is 16 amino acids. Germline V gene lookup returns CDR1 SGHAT and CDR2 FQNNGV. The V segment lost 0 bases and the J segment 7 bases; nucleotides outside the gene matches: 8. The CDR3: CASSLESGGPENEQFF. DNA of the CDR3: TGTGCCAGCAGCTTAGAATCGGGAGGGCCGGAAAATGAGCAGTTCTTC.

This clone occurred once. V gene TRBV4-1 combines with J gene TRBJ1-1, with D hard to call. The V end lost 3 bases, the J end lost 6 bases, and 14 bases lay between the germline ends. This CDR3 contains 14 residues. Germline CDR1 MGHRA, CDR2 YSYEKL. As DNA, the CDR3 is TGCGCCAGCAGCCATGAGCGGGGTCTCGCTGAAGCTTTCTTT. Residues: CASSHERGLAEAFF.

This clone has just one count. The chain links TRBV28 to TRBJ2-7, with 14 bases aligning to TRBD2. The trim removed 5 bases at V and 3 bases at J, leaving 9 bases unmatched. Germline CDR1 and CDR2: MDHEN and SYDVKM. The CDR3 is 17 amino acids. The DNA for the CDR3 is TGTGCCAGCAGTCTTCATTTAGGGACTAGCGGGGGCTACGAGCAGTACTTC. Its protein product is CASSLHLGTSGGYEQYF. Together with reference TRBV28 and TRBJ2-7, the CDR3 gives the full variable domain: DVKVTQSSRYLVKRTGEKVFLECVQDMDHENMFWYRQDPGLGLRLIYFSYDVKMKEKGDIPEGYSVSREKKERFSLILESASTNQTSMYLCASSLHLGTSGGYEQYFGPGTRLTVT.

This clone has just a few counts. V is TRBV5-1 and J is TRBJ2-3; possible D gene TRBD2, 6 bases. The CDR3 spans 14 residues. Per the germline V gene, CDR1 is SGHRS and CDR2 is YFSETQ. The V and J ends lost 4 bases and 2 bases respectively, with 11 bases between them. In nucleotides, the CDR3 is TGCGCCAGCAGCCGCAGGACTATCACAGATACGCAGTATTTT. Residues: CASSRRTITDTQYF.

V gene TRBV14 combines with J gene TRBJ2-7; possibly TRBD1 for D (6 bases). Trimming removed 5 bases from V and 3 bases from J, with 17 bases in between. Germline-derived CDR1 and CDR2 are SGHDN and FVKESK. The CDR3 is 15 residues long. The CDR3 nucleotides read TGTGCCAGCAGCTATAAAAGAACAGGGTTCTACGAGCAGTACTTC. Protein: CASSYKRTGFYEQYF.

This chain joins TRBV7-2 and TRBJ2-3; TRBD1 matches at 7 bases. V was pared by 5 bases and J by 3 bases, with 8 bases of the junction left unmatched. Germline assignment: CDR1 SGHTA and CDR2 FQGNSA. The CDR3 sequence is 15 residues long. The CDR3 loop reads CASSPQGQKTDTQYF. In nucleotides, the CDR3 is TGTGCCAGCAGCCCTCAGGGACAGAAAACAGATACGCAGTATTTT.

The chain combines TRBV9 with TRBJ2-1; 8 nucleotides agree with TRBD2. Germline V gene data show CDR1 as SGDLS and CDR2 as YYNGEE. The CDR3 consists of 16 residues. Trimming at V came to 0 bases and at J to 0 bases, leaving 2 bases not matched to a gene. CDR3 in amino acids: CASSVGAGDSYNEQFF. CDR3 nucleotides: TGTGCCAGCAGCGTAGGAGCGGGAGACTCCTACAATGAGCAGTTCTTC.

This chain joins TRBV5-4 and TRBJ1-1; D is unresolved. Deletions cut 2 bases from V and 1 base from J, with 9 bases between. The CDR3 contains 14 residues. Germline CDR1 is SGHNT and CDR2 is YYREEE (reference sequence). CDR3 in amino acids: CASSLGGENTEAFF. DNA for the CDR3: TGTGCCAGCAGCTTAGGCGGGGAGAACACTGAAGCTTTCTTT.

This clone showed up just a few times. The V call is TRBV5-4, the J call TRBJ1-2; D gene ambiguous. The CDR3 consists of 13 residues. Germline V lookup: CDR1 SGHNT, CDR2 YYREEE (reference sequence). Trimming pared 4 bases from V and 3 bases from J, leaving 10 bases between. The CDR3 loop is CASSDGGYYGYTF. The CDR3 bases are TGTGCCAGCAGCGACGGAGGGTACTATGGCTACACCTTC.

This chain joins TRBV27 and TRBJ2-7; TRBD1 matches at 8 bases. Germline V lookup: CDR1 MNHEY, CDR2 SMNVEV (reference sequence). V lost 4 bases and J lost 3; bases outside the gene matches: 2. The CDR3 is made up of 13 amino acids. CDR3 DNA sequence: TGTGCCAGCAGTTCGGACAGGGACTACGAGCAGTACTTC. Its protein is CASSSDRDYEQYF.

The chain joins TRBV27 to TRBJ2-2, with D possibly being TRBD2 (6 bases). The germline V gene has CDR1 MNHEY and CDR2 SMNVEV (reference sequence). Trimming left V 3 bases short and J 5 bases short, with 13 bases between. The CDR3 is made up of 15 amino acids. The CDR3 region has the DNA TGTGCCAGCAGTTTTTACGGGAGTCGGACCGGGGAGCTGTTTTTT. Protein sequence: CASSFYGSRTGELFF.

This chain joins TRBV13 and TRBJ2-2, with unresolved D. CDR1 and CDR2 from the germline V gene are PRHDT and FYEKMQ (reference sequence). Trimming left V 5 bases short and J 2 bases short, with 6 bases between. The CDR3 sequence is 13 residues long. CDR3 bases: TGTGCCAGCAGCCATACTAACACCGGGGAGCTGTTTTTT. Its protein is CASSHTNTGELFF.

The V call is TRBV28, the J call TRBJ1-5; 8 bases are a match to TRBD1. Germline V gene data show CDR1 as MDHEN and CDR2 as SYDVKM. There are 18 residues in the CDR3. The junction had 12 bases not matched to a gene; V was cut back by 2 bases and J by 3 bases. The CDR3 nucleotides are TGTGCCAGCAGTTTACCACGCCTCGGCAGGGGGCTCAATCAGCCCCAGCATTTT. Translating gives CASSLPRLGRGLNQPQHF.

The chain is built from TRBV11-2 and TRBJ2-5; D call uncertain. Between the trimmed V and J ends, which lost 1 base and 2 bases, there was a span of 8 bases. The CDR3 covers 14 residues. CDR1 and CDR2 from the germline V gene are SGHAT and FQNNGV. The CDR3 loop is CASSLGRKQETQYF. CDR3 nucleotide sequence: TGTGCCAGCAGCTTAGGCAGGAAACAAGAGACCCAGTACTTC. Variable domain in full (rest from reference TRBV11-2 and TRBJ2-5): EAGVAQSPRYKIIEKRQSVAFWCNPISGHATLYWYQQILGQGPKLLIQFQNNGVVDDSQLPKDRFSAERLKGVDSTLKIQPAKLEDSAVYLCASSLGRKQETQYFGPGTRLLVL.

The V gene is TRBV2, the J gene TRBJ2-1; 11 bases are a match to TRBD2. The J segment lost 5 bases and the V segment lost 6 bases, leaving 9 bases of the junction unmatched. CDR1 is SNHLY, CDR2 FYNNEI, per germline. This CDR3 has 16 amino acids. CDR3 DNA: TGTGCCAGCAGACGCGAGCCGGGACTAGCGGACAATGAGCAGTTCTTC. Translating it yields CASRREPGLADNEQFF.

Here the CDR3 reads CASSVEGLATNNEQFF. The CDR3 DNA follows: TGTGCCAGCAGCGTAGAGGGTCTAGCGACGAACAATGAGCAGTTCTTC. The chain carries TRBV9 and TRBJ2-1; a weak D match, TRBD2 (6 bases). V was trimmed by 0 bases and J by 5 bases, leaving 15 bases between them. CDR1 SGDLS and CDR2 YYNGEE come from the germline V gene. This CDR3 has 16 amino acids.